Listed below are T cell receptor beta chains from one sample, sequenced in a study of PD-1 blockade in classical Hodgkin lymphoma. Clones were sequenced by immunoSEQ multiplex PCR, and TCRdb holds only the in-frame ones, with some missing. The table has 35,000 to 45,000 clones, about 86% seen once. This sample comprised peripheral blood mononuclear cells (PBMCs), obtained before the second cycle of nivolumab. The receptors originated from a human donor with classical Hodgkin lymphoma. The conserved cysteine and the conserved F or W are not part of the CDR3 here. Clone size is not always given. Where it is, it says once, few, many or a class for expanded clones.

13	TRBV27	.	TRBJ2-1	ASSYLADGNNEQF
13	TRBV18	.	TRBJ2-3	ASSPTSGSTDTQY
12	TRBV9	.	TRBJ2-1	ASSVRGTYNEQF
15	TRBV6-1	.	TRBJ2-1	ASSGGWREQYKNEQF
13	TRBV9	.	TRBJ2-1	ASSVVDRVGNEQF
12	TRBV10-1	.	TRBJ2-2	ASNTGQATGELF
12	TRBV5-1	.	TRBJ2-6	ASSFRQHQDVLT
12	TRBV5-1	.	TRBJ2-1	ASMETPRYNEQF
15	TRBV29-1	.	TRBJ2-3	SVGGRGSVPFTDTQY
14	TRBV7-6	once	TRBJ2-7	ASSPRTSGSYHEQY
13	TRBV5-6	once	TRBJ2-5	ASRGYGPEGETQY
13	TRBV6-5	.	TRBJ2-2	ASSYDRTNTGELF
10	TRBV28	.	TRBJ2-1	ASGLISNEQF
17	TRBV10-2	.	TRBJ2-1	ASSEWGGRAVSSYNEQF
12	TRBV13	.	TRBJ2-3	ASSFERGTDTQY
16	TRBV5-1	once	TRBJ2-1	ASSVGTAHSILDNEQF
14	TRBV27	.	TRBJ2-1	ASSSDRSVFYNEQF
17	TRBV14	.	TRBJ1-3	ASSQGARYSSRTGNTIY
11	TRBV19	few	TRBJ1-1	ASSKDSDTEAF
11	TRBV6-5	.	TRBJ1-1	ASTQQGGTEAF
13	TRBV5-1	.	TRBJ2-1	ASSLGLADDNEQF
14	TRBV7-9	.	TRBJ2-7	ASSLDFGSGGREQY
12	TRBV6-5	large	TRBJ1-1	AIPGSPGEPEAF
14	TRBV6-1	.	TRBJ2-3	ASSERKVSLADTQY
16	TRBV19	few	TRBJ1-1	ASTKLRDRVSGATEAF
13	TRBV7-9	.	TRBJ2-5	ASSGWTAAQETQY
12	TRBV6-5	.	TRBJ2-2	ASSYDSRSGELF
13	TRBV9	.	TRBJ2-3	ASSVEPSPADTQY
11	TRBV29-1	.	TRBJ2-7	SVGDRSTDEQY
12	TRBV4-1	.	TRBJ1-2	ASSAHGTGGVES
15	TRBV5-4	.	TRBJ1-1	ASSLVRPGGRGTEAF
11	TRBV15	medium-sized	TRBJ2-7	ATSGSAGEEQY
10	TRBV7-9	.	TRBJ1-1	ASSFEQLEAF
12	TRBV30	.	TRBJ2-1	AWNSGLAGVGQF
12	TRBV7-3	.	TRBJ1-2	ASSPMRVSYGYT
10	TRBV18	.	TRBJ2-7	ASSQDSYEQY
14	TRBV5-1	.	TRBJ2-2	ASSPGLAGATGELF
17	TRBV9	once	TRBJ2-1	ASSVAGLAGPSSYNEQF
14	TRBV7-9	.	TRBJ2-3	ASSLVEQESTDTQY
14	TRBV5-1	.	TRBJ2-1	ASSLMIAGVYNEQF
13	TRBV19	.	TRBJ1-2	ASSIVGDRVYGYT
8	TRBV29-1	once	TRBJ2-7	SVADYEQY
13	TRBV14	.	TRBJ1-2	ASSQEIRGYYGYT
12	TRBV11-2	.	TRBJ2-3	ASSFWRDTDTQY